This T cell receptor (beta chain) was observed in a study of CD8 T cells in ankylosing spondylitis (dated by TCRdb to the late 2010s). Context from the whole study: T cell receptor beta repertoires were profiled in healthy donors and ankylosing spondylitis patients so that disease-linked TCR variants could be found. Peripheral blood samples were taken, and synovial fluid was additionally collected from ankylosing spondylitis patients. The whole study cohort included 108 healthy donors and 25 or so ankylosing spondylitis patients. Points the paper makes about the study in general: Some TCR beta motif variants had previously been reported in synovial fluid and blood of reactive arthritis patients, which suggested common disease-initiation mechanisms. Blood from ankylosing spondylitis patients appeared to be characterized by a TCR beta motif composed of under 10 highly homologous amino acid variants. The disease-linked clones had a CD8+ phenotype and were found at relatively low frequencies in peripheral blood. Significant enrichment of the disease-linked clones was reported in matched synovial fluid samples from ankylosing spondylitis patients.

At least ten counts were recorded for this clonotype. Its binding antigen is unknown. Base qualities are not at hand, and no much larger clone is one base apart. Including the terminal cysteine and phenylalanine, the CDR3 comprises 13 residues. Only the CDR3 portion is preserved as DNA: 39 bases, with reading frame beginning at the first base. At the junction V is shortened by 5 bases and J by 6 bases, with 13 bases in between. Looking up the germline V gene (reference sequence) yields CDR1 DFQATT and CDR2 SNEGSKA. The listed sequencing device is Illumina HiSeq 2500. TCR beta libraries were prepared by quantitative 5'-RACE with molecular barcodes. From the authors' description of their analysis: A new computational method, built on a probabilistic model of VDJ rearrangement, was used to identify disease-linked TCR variants. TCRdb applied fastp at Q25 and MiXCR to the public reads, then kept only in-frame beta chains. Records with the same CDR3 protein are collapsed into one entry carrying the most frequent genes and DNA. The V and J calls were not made by the authors but by TCRdb's processing. The sample table shows approximately 500,000 distinct CDR3 sequences, and about 13% are seen once. The ten most abundant clones make up under 7.5% of the sample.

The receptor was isolated from a male donor with ankylosing spondylitis. Sequenced input: blood, either unsorted or a sorted T cell fraction (not recorded which). This receptor chain uses TRBV20-1 and TRBJ2-2, with a tentative D gene TRBD1 over 5 matching bases. The CDR3 here reads CSAPGRVAGELFF. Read as DNA, the sequence is TGCAGTGCTCCCGGCAGGGTAGCCGGGGAGCTGTTTTTT.